These 12 T cell receptor beta chains were all obtained from the same sample, sequenced in a study of cytomegalovirus exposure and HLA in healthy donors. The study ran its PCR with 60 Vbeta and 13 Jbeta primers. Profiled with immunoSEQ multiplex PCR; TCRdb holds only in-frame clones, not every one. Of more than 100,000 clones detected, 65% to 85% appear once; the ten largest clones hold less than 5%. Sequenced: PBMCs. These receptor sequences come from a man in his fifties or sixties in good health and CMV-seropositive.

The V gene is TRBV5-1, the J gene TRBJ2-1, with TRBD2 identical over 11 bases. V shed 4 bases and J 4 bases; nucleotides not matched to a gene: 4. Germline CDR1 reads SGHRS; CDR2 reads YFSETQ. The CDR3 spans 15 residues. CDR3 DNA: TGCGCCAGCAGCCCTAGCGGGAGGAAATACAATGAGCAGTTCTTC. Amino acids: CASSPSGRKYNEQFF.

The chain has TRBV27 and TRBJ2-1; 8 bases are a match to TRBD2. The CDR3 is 16 residues long. CDR1 MNHEY and CDR2 SMNVEV come from the germline V gene (reference sequence). V lost 4 bases and J lost 10; bases outside the gene matches: 15. The CDR3 loop reads CASSSPIRTSRIEQFF. The CDR3 region has the DNA TGTGCCAGCAGTTCCCCCATTCGGACTAGCCGCATCGAGCAGTTCTTC.

The rearrangement links TRBV7-2 to TRBJ2-7; 8 positions agree with TRBD2. Germline-derived CDR1 and CDR2 are SGHTA and FQGNSA. The trim removed 4 bases at V and 0 bases at J, leaving 5 bases unmatched. There are 15 residues in the CDR3. CDR3 amino acids: CASSSVGTSSYEQYF. DNA for the CDR3: TGTGCCAGCAGCTCTGTCGGGACTAGCTCCTACGAGCAGTACTTC.

About this clone: One junction end does not reproduce the germline sequence, and a read error may be involved. This chain joins TRBV7-9 and TRBJ2-1, with D possibly matching TRBD1 (5 bases). From germline, CDR1 is SEHNR and CDR2 FQNEAQ (reference sequence). This CDR3 has 14 amino acids. This chain's CDR3 is CASAETRTYSEQFF. Written as DNA, the CDR3 is TGTGCCAGCGCGGAGACGAGGACATACAGTGAGCAGTTCTTC.

This chain connects TRBV5-1 to TRBJ1-4, with 7 bases that match TRBD1. The CDR3 has 16 residues. Germline CDR1 reads SGHRS; CDR2 reads YFSETQ. J gave up 0 bases and V 4 bases, and 6 bases lay outside the gene matches. CDR3 in DNA: TGCGCCAGCAGCCCGGGACAGATAACAACTAATGAAAAACTGTTTTTT. It encodes CASSPGQITTNEKLFF.

This chain links TRBV18 with TRBJ2-7, with 7 bases fitting TRBD1. The germline V gene has CDR1 KGHSH and CDR2 LQKENI. The V gene end was trimmed by 0 bases and the J gene end by 6 bases; junction bases not matched to a gene: 2. The CDR3 extends over 13 amino acids. CDR3: CASSPPTGSEQYF. The CDR3 bases are TGTGCCAGCTCACCACCGACAGGGTCCGAGCAGTACTTC.

The chain links TRBV9 to TRBJ1-1; D remains unclear. The CDR3 contains 13 residues. Germline V gene lookup returns CDR1 SGDLS and CDR2 YYNGEE. Trimming removed 0 bases from V and 4 bases from J, with 7 bases in between. CDR3 amino acids: CASSVAPSTEAFF. DNA of the CDR3: TGTGCCAGCAGCGTAGCGCCGAGCACTGAAGCTTTCTTT.

This chain joins TRBV28 and TRBJ2-1; 7 nucleotides agree with TRBD2. The CDR3 contains 15 residues. CDR1 and CDR2 (germline): MDHEN, SYDVKM. V shed 6 bases, J shed 2 bases, and the junction held 7 bases outside the gene matches. This CDR3 is CASSPGLTTYNEQFF. In nucleotides, the CDR3 is TGTGCCAGCAGCCCGGGACTAACTACCTACAATGAGCAGTTCTTC.

This chain links TRBV5-1 with TRBJ2-7, with TRBD1 matching 7 bases. The J segment lost 5 bases and the V segment lost 0 bases, leaving 8 bases of the junction unmatched. The CDR3 runs to 15 residues. Germline loops: CDR1 SGHRS, CDR2 YFSETQ. The CDR3 bases are TGCGCCAGCAGCTTGGTTTCCACAGGGGCAGACGAGCAGTACTTC. Translating gives CASSLVSTGADEQYF. The whole variable domain, remainder taken from reference TRBV5-1 and TRBJ2-7, is KAGVTQTPRYLIKTRGQQVTLSCSPISGHRSVSWYQQTPGQGLQFLFEYFSETQRNKGNFPGRFSGRQFSNSRSEMNVSTLELGDSALYLCASSLVSTGADEQYFGPGTRLTVT.

The rearrangement links TRBV5-1 to TRBJ2-2; perhaps TRBD2 as D (6 bases). Germline V gives CDR1 SGHRS, CDR2 YFSETQ. The CDR3 spans 15 residues. The V end was cut by 0 bases, the J end by 3 bases, with 9 bases between. The CDR3 region is CASSLAGTDTGELFF. CDR3 coding DNA: TGCGCCAGCAGCTTGGCCGGGACTGACACCGGGGAGCTGTTTTTT.

The chain links TRBV19 to TRBJ1-1; D perhaps matches TRBD1 (6 bases). V gave up 6 bases and J gave up 5 bases, with 19 bases separating them. Germline lookup yields CDR1 LNHDA and CDR2 SQIVND (reference sequence). This CDR3 has 15 amino acids. The CDR3 DNA sequence: TGTGCCAGTAGCAGCACCCGAGGGGGATGGACTGAAGCTTTCTTT. Protein product: CASSSTRGGWTEAFF.

The V gene is TRBV27, the J gene TRBJ1-4; TRBD1 agrees at 10 bases. V was clipped by 5 bases and J by 3 bases; unmatched bases: 3. The CDR3 is made up of 15 amino acids. Germline CDR1 MNHEY, CDR2 SMNVEV (reference sequence). CDR3: CASSLGQGANEKLFF. In nucleotides, the CDR3 is TGTGCCAGCAGTCTAGGACAGGGGGCTAATGAAAAACTGTTTTTT.